This entry lists 9 T cell receptor beta chains sequenced from one sample in a study of T-cell reconstitution after alpha-beta-depleted transplantation in children. TCRbeta library construction was performed incorporating unique molecular identifiers. TCRdb processed the PCR reads anew with MiXCR; each CDR3 protein has one entry. Among about a million distinct CDR3 sequences listed, around 30% were seen once. The source was PBMCs, mostly from graft donor cells, collected 360 days after TCRalphabeta/CD19-depleted stem cell transplant. These receptor sequences come from a boy less than two years old who had a stem cell transplant for SCID, so the T cells may come from the graft donor.

This chain connects TRBV6-1 to TRBJ2-3, with TRBD1 matching 7 bases. Trimming removed 6 bases from V and 11 bases from J; junction bases left unmatched: 20. This CDR3 is built from 16 residues. Germline values: CDR1 MNHNS, CDR2 SASEGT. The CDR3 loop is CASRGLLTGNINRQYF. The DNA of the CDR3 is TGTGCCAGCAGAGGGTTACTGACAGGGAATATCAATAGGCAGTATTTT.

This clonotype has only a few counts. J is TRBJ1-1 and V is TRBV28, with D maybe TRBD1 (5 bases). Germline CDR1 is MDHEN and CDR2 is SYDVKM. The CDR3 has 15 amino acids. With 5 bases removed from V and 4 bases from J, the gap between germline ends came to 17 bases. The CDR3 sequence is CASSLAPTVRTEAFF. CDR3 in DNA: TGTGCCAGCAGTCTTGCCCCGACAGTACGCACTGAAGCTTTCTTT.

This clonotype was seen only a few times. The V call is TRBV20-1, the J call TRBJ2-3, with 8 bases lining up with TRBD2. This CDR3 comprises 15 residues. Germline V lookup: CDR1 DFQATT, CDR2 SNEGSKA (reference sequence). V was pared by 4 bases and J by 2 bases, with 8 bases of the junction left unmatched. CDR3 residues: CSATLGRGDTDTQYF. For the CDR3, the DNA is TGCAGTGCTACCCTCGGGCGGGGGGACACAGATACGCAGTATTTT.

The chain couples TRBV7-7 to TRBJ2-5, with 9 bases fitting TRBD2. This CDR3 contains 14 residues. V trimming: 10 bases; J trimming: 5 bases; junction bases outside the gene matches: 11. Germline CDR1 and CDR2: SSHAT and FNYEAQ (reference sequence). CDR3 DNA: TGTGCCACGTCTAGCGGGGAACCGGGGGAGACCCAGTACTTC. Translation gives CATSSGEPGETQYF.

A few counts support this clonotype. This chain uses TRBV29-1 with TRBJ2-1; 9 bases fit TRBD1. Trimming cost V 4 bases and J 5 bases; bases outside gene matches: 6. The length of the CDR3 is 14 residues. Germline CDR1 reads SQVTM; CDR2 reads ANQGSEA. DNA of the CDR3: TGCAGCGTTGGGTACAGGGGGCCACACAATGAGCAGTTCTTC. It yields the protein CSVGYRGPHNEQFF.

This clonotype has ten or more counts. The DNA of the CDR3 is TGCGCCAGCAGCTTGGCAGGGAGGGAGACCCAGTACTTC. Amino acids: CASSLAGRETQYF. The chain recombines TRBV5-1 with TRBJ2-5; possibly TRBD2 for D (6 bases). V lost 0 bases to trimming and J lost 5 bases, with 8 bases between them. The CDR3 is 13 amino acids. Germline CDR1 SGHRS, CDR2 YFSETQ.

This clonotype was counted only a few times. The V call is TRBV5-1, the J call TRBJ2-7; a weak D match, TRBD2 (6 bases). CDR1 SGHRS and CDR2 YFSETQ come from the germline V gene. Trimming took off 8 bases at V and 3 bases at J, with 21 bases between the two ends. The CDR3 loop spans 15 amino acids. The CDR3: CASRRADTTVYEQYF. The CDR3 bases are TGCGCCAGTCGGAGGGCTGACACGACGGTCTACGAGCAGTACTTC. Full variable domain (rest looked up from reference TRBV5-1 and TRBJ2-7): KAGVTQTPRYLIKTRGQQVTLSCSPISGHRSVSWYQQTPGQGLQFLFEYFSETQRNKGNFPGRFSGRQFSNSRSEMNVSTLELGDSALYLCASRRADTTVYEQYFGPGTRLTVT.

For this clonotype: A read error is possible here, since a much larger clone lies one base away. The rearrangement joins TRBV6-6 to TRBJ2-3; D gene ambiguous. Germline lookup yields CDR1 MNHNY and CDR2 SVGAGI (reference sequence). The CDR3 extends over 12 amino acids. Trimming shortened V by 5 bases and J by 3 bases, and 6 bases separated the two germline ends. The CDR3 bases are TGTGCCAGCAGTCCAAAAACAGATACGCAGTATTTT. Its protein product is CASSPKTDTQYF.

The gene calls are TRBV2 and TRBJ2-3; D perhaps matches TRBD2 (5 bases). V was trimmed by 6 bases and J by 1 base, leaving 11 bases between them. The V gene's germline CDR1 is SNHLY and CDR2 FYNNEI. The CDR3 sequence is 14 residues long. CDR3: CASRTTTGTDTQYF. The CDR3, as DNA: TGTGCCAGCAGGACTACCACGGGCACAGATACGCAGTATTTT.